Listed below are T cell receptor beta chains from one sample, sequenced in a study of cytomegalovirus exposure and HLA in healthy donors. Generated by immunoSEQ multiplex PCR, the TCRdb table keeps only in-frame clones and is missing some. The sample has some 87,000 clones, 78% seen once; the top ten hold 5% to 7%. Material for sequencing was PBMCs. Receptors originate from a man aged 18 to 30 in good health and CMV-seropositive. Each CDR3 is given with its conserved first and last residue. Each record gives: V gene, J gene, D gene, clone size, CDR3 protein, CDR3 DNA. A D gene is named only where the DNA matches it firmly. The size of a clone is reported for some rows only, either as once, few or many, or as a class for expanded clones.

v_call: TRBV12-5; j_call: TRBJ1-2; d_call: .; clone_size: .; cdr3_aa: CASGLSAEYGYTF; cdr3_nt: TGTGCTAGTGGTTTGTCGGCGGAGTATGGCTACACCTTC
v_call: TRBV4-2; j_call: TRBJ2-5; d_call: TRBD2; clone_size: .; cdr3_aa: CASSQAVRLAGWETQYF; cdr3_nt: TGTGCCAGCAGCCAAGCGGTTAGACTAGCGGGATGGGAGACCCAGTACTTC
v_call: TRBV2; j_call: TRBJ1-1; d_call: TRBD1; clone_size: .; cdr3_aa: CASSTHSGTEGVANTEAFF; cdr3_nt: TGTGCCAGCAGTACTCACTCCGGGACAGAGGGAGTAGCGAACACTGAAGCTTTCTTT
v_call: TRBV9; j_call: TRBJ2-7; d_call: .; clone_size: .; cdr3_aa: CASSVEVSGRYEQYF; cdr3_nt: TGTGCCAGCAGCGTAGAAGTTAGCGGTCGATACGAGCAGTACTTC
v_call: TRBV6-5; j_call: TRBJ1-2; d_call: TRBD1; clone_size: .; cdr3_aa: CASRQTGKQGGYTF; cdr3_nt: TGTGCCAGCAGACAGACAGGGAAGCAAGGAGGCTACACCTTC
v_call: TRBV7-8; j_call: TRBJ1-2; d_call: TRBD1; clone_size: .; cdr3_aa: CASSYVDRVDGYTF; cdr3_nt: TGTGCCAGCAGCTACGTTGACAGGGTCGATGGCTACACCTTC
v_call: TRBV6-5; j_call: TRBJ1-6; d_call: .; clone_size: .; cdr3_aa: CASSYTGEYSPLHF; cdr3_nt: TGTGCCAGCAGTTACACTGGGGAGTATTCACCCCTCCACTTT
v_call: TRBV29-1; j_call: TRBJ2-3; d_call: .; clone_size: .; cdr3_aa: CSVEGSTDTQYF; cdr3_nt: TGCAGCGTTGAGGGCTCAACAGATACGCAGTATTTT
v_call: TRBV11-2; j_call: TRBJ2-2; d_call: .; clone_size: .; cdr3_aa: CASSLIRTGELFF; cdr3_nt: TGTGCCAGCAGCTTAATTAGAACCGGGGAGCTGTTTTTT
v_call: TRBV27; j_call: TRBJ2-7; d_call: TRBD2; clone_size: .; cdr3_aa: CASSYSGSAYEQYF; cdr3_nt: TGTGCCAGCAGTTATAGCGGGAGCGCCTACGAGCAGTACTTC
v_call: TRBV25-1; j_call: TRBJ2-7; d_call: .; clone_size: .; cdr3_aa: CASSPRGQFYEQYF; cdr3_nt: TGTGCCAGCAGTCCGCGCGGGCAGTTCTACGAGCAGTACTTC
v_call: TRBV11-2; j_call: TRBJ2-7; d_call: .; clone_size: .; cdr3_aa: CASSRPRAAYEQYF; cdr3_nt: TGTGCCAGCAGCCGACCGAGGGCAGCCTACGAGCAGTACTTC
v_call: TRBV7-3; j_call: TRBJ1-1; d_call: .; clone_size: few; cdr3_aa: CASSLSRLAEAFF; cdr3_nt: TGTGCCAGCAGCTTAAGCAGGCTGGCTGAAGCTTTCTTT
v_call: TRBV6-5; j_call: TRBJ1-1; d_call: .; clone_size: .; cdr3_aa: CASSYLGVGGTEAFF; cdr3_nt: TGTGCCAGCAGTTACTTGGGGGTAGGGGGAACTGAAGCTTTCTTT
v_call: TRBV28; j_call: TRBJ1-1; d_call: .; clone_size: .; cdr3_aa: CASQSTPGGTEAFF; cdr3_nt: TGTGCCAGTCAGAGTACCCCGGGAGGCACTGAAGCTTTCTTT
v_call: TRBV4-2; j_call: TRBJ2-1; d_call: TRBD2; clone_size: .; cdr3_aa: CASSQELAGDNEQFF; cdr3_nt: TGTGCCAGCAGCCAAGAGCTAGCGGGGGACAATGAGCAGTTCTTC
v_call: TRBV7-2; j_call: TRBJ2-5; d_call: TRBD2; clone_size: once; cdr3_aa: CASSTQLAVEETQYF; cdr3_nt: TGTGCCAGCAGCACTCAGCTAGCGGTGGAGGAGACCCAGTACTTC
v_call: TRBV16; j_call: TRBJ2-3; d_call: TRBD1; clone_size: .; cdr3_aa: CASSRDRHTDTQYF; cdr3_nt: TGTGCCAGCAGCAGGGACAGACACACAGATACGCAGTATTTT
v_call: TRBV29-1; j_call: TRBJ1-5; d_call: TRBD1; clone_size: .; cdr3_aa: CSIRQGARDQPQHF; cdr3_nt: TGCAGCATACGACAGGGGGCGCGGGATCAGCCCCAGCATTTT
v_call: TRBV20-1; j_call: TRBJ2-7; d_call: TRBD1; clone_size: .; cdr3_aa: CSGTGGLEQYF; cdr3_nt: TGCAGTGGGACAGGGGGCCTTGAGCAGTACTTC
v_call: TRBV10-3; j_call: TRBJ2-7; d_call: .; clone_size: .; cdr3_aa: CAISGGVGSSYEQYF; cdr3_nt: TGTGCCATCAGTGGGGGGGTAGGGAGCTCCTACGAGCAGTACTTC
v_call: TRBV7-8; j_call: TRBJ1-1; d_call: .; clone_size: .; cdr3_aa: CASSFQDTEAFF; cdr3_nt: TGTGCCAGCAGCTTCCAGGACACTGAAGCTTTCTTT
v_call: TRBV27; j_call: TRBJ2-7; d_call: TRBD2; clone_size: .; cdr3_aa: CASNPAGPLSYEQYF; cdr3_nt: TGTGCCAGCAATCCAGCGGGACCTCTCTCCTACGAGCAGTACTTC
v_call: TRBV6-5; j_call: TRBJ1-1; d_call: .; clone_size: few; cdr3_aa: CASSYFDRMNTEAFF; cdr3_nt: TGTGCCAGCAGTTACTTTGACAGGATGAACACTGAAGCTTTCTTT
v_call: TRBV27; j_call: TRBJ2-5; d_call: .; clone_size: .; cdr3_aa: CASSPRGRETQYF; cdr3_nt: TGTGCCAGCAGTCCACGGGGGAGAGAGACCCAGTACTTC
v_call: TRBV28; j_call: TRBJ1-5; d_call: .; clone_size: .; cdr3_aa: CASSLGGIGQPQHF; cdr3_nt: TGTGCCAGCAGTTTGGGGGGAATTGGTCAGCCCCAGCATTTT
v_call: TRBV4-1; j_call: TRBJ2-3; d_call: TRBD1; clone_size: .; cdr3_aa: CASSQRDRGFLDTQYF; cdr3_nt: TGCGCCAGCAGCCAACGCGACAGGGGGTTTTTGGATACGCAGTATTTT
v_call: TRBV29-1; j_call: TRBJ2-2; d_call: TRBD2; clone_size: .; cdr3_aa: CSVAHGLAGVGTGELFF; cdr3_nt: TGCAGCGTTGCACATGGACTAGCGGGAGTGGGCACCGGGGAGCTGTTTTTT
v_call: TRBV5-6; j_call: TRBJ1-2; d_call: .; clone_size: .; cdr3_aa: CASRRPTGYGYTF; cdr3_nt: TGTGCCAGCAGGAGGCCGACAGGCTATGGCTACACCTTC
v_call: TRBV28; j_call: TRBJ1-1; d_call: .; clone_size: .; cdr3_aa: CASKRMNTEAFF; cdr3_nt: TGTGCCAGCAAGAGAATGAACACTGAAGCTTTCTTT
v_call: TRBV29-1; j_call: TRBJ1-4; d_call: TRBD1; clone_size: once; cdr3_aa: CSVQGQVEKLFF; cdr3_nt: TGCAGCGTTCAGGGACAGGTGGAAAAACTGTTTTTT
v_call: TRBV10-1; j_call: TRBJ2-1; d_call: .; clone_size: once; cdr3_aa: CASSGGTVYNEQFF; cdr3_nt: TGCGCCAGCAGTGGGGGGACTGTATACAATGAGCAGTTCTTC
v_call: TRBV6-5; j_call: TRBJ1-1; d_call: TRBD1; clone_size: .; cdr3_aa: CASSYRLGTGTEAFF; cdr3_nt: TGTGCCAGCAGTTACCGCCTAGGGACAGGGACTGAAGCTTTCTTT
v_call: TRBV6-1; j_call: TRBJ1-1; d_call: .; clone_size: .; cdr3_aa: CASTTSGHFYTEAFF; cdr3_nt: TGTGCCAGCACAACATCGGGTCATTTTTACACTGAAGCTTTCTTT
v_call: TRBV27; j_call: TRBJ1-1; d_call: .; clone_size: .; cdr3_aa: CASRTTLKNTEAFF; cdr3_nt: TGTGCCAGCAGAACGACACTCAAGAACACTGAAGCTTTCTTT
v_call: TRBV6-5; j_call: TRBJ1-1; d_call: TRBD1; clone_size: .; cdr3_aa: CASSPNDRVDTEAFF; cdr3_nt: TGTGCCAGCAGCCCGAATGACAGGGTAGACACTGAAGCTTTCTTT
v_call: TRBV9; j_call: TRBJ1-1; d_call: .; clone_size: .; cdr3_aa: CASSVEHRATEAFF; cdr3_nt: TGTGCCAGCAGCGTAGAACACAGGGCGACTGAAGCTTTCTTT